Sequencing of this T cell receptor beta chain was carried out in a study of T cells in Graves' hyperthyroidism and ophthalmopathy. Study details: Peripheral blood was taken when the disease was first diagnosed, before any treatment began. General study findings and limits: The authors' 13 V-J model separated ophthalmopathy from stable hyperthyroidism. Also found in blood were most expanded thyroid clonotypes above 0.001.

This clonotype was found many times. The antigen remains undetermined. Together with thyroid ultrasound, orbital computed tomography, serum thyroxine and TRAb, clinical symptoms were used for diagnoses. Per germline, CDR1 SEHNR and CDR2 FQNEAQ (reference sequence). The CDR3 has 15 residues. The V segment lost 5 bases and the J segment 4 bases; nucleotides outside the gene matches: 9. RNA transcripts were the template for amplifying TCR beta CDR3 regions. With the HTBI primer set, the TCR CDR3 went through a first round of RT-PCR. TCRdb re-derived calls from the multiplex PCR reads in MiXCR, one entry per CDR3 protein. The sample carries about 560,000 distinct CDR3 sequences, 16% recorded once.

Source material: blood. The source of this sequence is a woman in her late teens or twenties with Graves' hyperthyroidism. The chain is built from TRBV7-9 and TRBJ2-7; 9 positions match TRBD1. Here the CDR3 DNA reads TGTGCCAGCAGCCCTAGGACAGGGGAAGATTACGAGCAGTACTTC. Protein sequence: CASSPRTGEDYEQYF.